The 16 T cell receptor beta chains given below trace back to one sample, sequenced in a study of siplizumab effects on memory and regulatory T cells. Using immunoSEQ multiplex PCR, the repertoire was profiled, and TCRdb retains in-frame clones only, with some absent. The sample lists about 110,000 clones, 92% occurring once. Sequenced: Tregs sorted from blood. The receptor source for this set is a human donor in good health.

V usage is TRBV10-1 and J usage is TRBJ1-3, with D perhaps matching TRBD1 (5 bases). The CDR3 covers 14 residues. With 3 bases removed from V and 1 base from J, the gap between germline ends came to 7 bases. Germline assignment: CDR1 WNHNN and CDR2 SYGVQD (reference sequence). CDR3 sequence (DNA): TGCGCCAGCAGTGACAGGGCATCTGGAAACACCATATATTTT. It is translated as CASSDRASGNTIYF.

This clone is a singleton in its sample. The rearrangement joins TRBV5-5 to TRBJ2-7; D may correspond to TRBD1 or TRBD2 (5 bases each). Germline CDR1 SGHKS, CDR2 YYEKEE (reference sequence). The CDR3 is 17 amino acids. Trimming took off 2 bases at V and 3 bases at J, with 21 bases between the two ends. The CDR3 protein is CASSLDSGTSNFYEQYF. The CDR3 nucleotides are TGTGCCAGCAGCTTAGACTCCGGGACCTCTAATTTCTACGAGCAGTACTTC.

This clone was counted a single time. The rearrangement uses TRBV25-1 and TRBJ2-5; the match to TRBD1 covers 10 bases. CDR1 is MGHDK and CDR2 is SYGVNS in the germline V gene. The CDR3 spans 17 residues. The trim removed 1 base at V and 6 bases at J, leaving 11 bases unmatched. The CDR3 nucleotides are TGTGCCAGCAGTGAATCTCTCGGACAGGGGGAAGGGAAGACCCAGTACTTC. This translates into CASSESLGQGEGKTQYF.

The CDR3 coding sequence is TGTGCCAGCAGCTTAGCGGGACAGGGTACGGGCGAGCAGTACTTC. Translated, it gives CASSLAGQGTGEQYF. The J gene is TRBJ2-7, the V gene TRBV7-9, with 9 bases that match TRBD1. The CDR3 totals 15 residues. The germline V gene has CDR1 SEHNR and CDR2 FQNEAQ (reference sequence). V shed 0 bases and J 6 bases; nucleotides not matched to a gene: 6.

The V and J genes are TRBV7-2 and TRBJ1-2; D call uncertain. Germline V gene data show CDR1 as SGHTA and CDR2 as FQGNSA. The length of the CDR3 is 12 residues. Trimming removed 5 bases at V and 3 bases at J, with 7 bases between. As DNA, the CDR3 is TGTGCCAGCAGCCCCGCCGACTATGGCTACACCTTC. This sequence encodes CASSPADYGYTF.

The rearrangement links TRBV10-3 to TRBJ1-1; TRBD1 aligns across 7 bases. The germline gives CDR1 ENHRY, CDR2 SYGVKD. V trimming: 7 bases; J trimming: 1 base; junction bases outside the gene matches: 6. There are 14 residues in the CDR3. The CDR3 nucleotides are TGTGCCATCAAACTACAGGGGCAGAACACTGAAGCTTTCTTT. Its translation: CAIKLQGQNTEAFF.

The chain recombines TRBV2 with TRBJ1-1; D ambiguous. The CDR3 is 12 amino acids. Germline V gene data show CDR1 as SNHLY and CDR2 as FYNNEI. Trimming removed 3 bases at V and 1 base at J, with 3 bases between. In DNA form, the CDR3 reads TGTGCCAGCAGTGAGGAGAACACTGAAGCTTTCTTT. Protein product: CASSEENTEAFF.

The J gene is TRBJ2-5, the V gene TRBV7-9; 10 nucleotides agree with TRBD1. The DNA end favors TRBJ2-7, so the J call may be wrong. This CDR3 region has 15 residues. In germline, CDR1 is SEHNR, CDR2 FQNEAQ (reference sequence). The CDR3 sequence is CASSSLRGQGHEQYF. In DNA, the CDR3 is TGTGCCAGCAGTTCCCTGCGGGGACAGGGGCACGAGCAGTACTTC.

The chain links TRBV5-4 to TRBJ1-4; 7 nucleotides align to TRBD1. This CDR3 contains 14 residues. Unmatched junction bases numbered 7, after V lost 3 bases and J lost 8 bases. Germline assignment: CDR1 SGHNT and CDR2 YYREEE (reference sequence). CDR3 nucleotide sequence: TGTGCCAGCAGCTCGACAGGGAGCGAGGAAAAACTGTTTTTT. It is translated as CASSSTGSEEKLFF.

This chain connects TRBV5-4 to TRBJ1-1, with D possibly being TRBD1 (5 bases). Germline lookup yields CDR1 SGHNT and CDR2 YYREEE (reference sequence). V was trimmed by 0 bases and J by 4 bases, leaving 13 bases between them. CDR3 size: 15 residues. The CDR3, as DNA: TGTGCCAGCAGCTTGGTAACGTGGGGGGGCACTGAAGCTTTCTTT. This gives the protein CASSLVTWGGTEAFF.

The V and J genes are TRBV7-2 and TRBJ2-3; 9 bases fit TRBD2. Germline V gene data show CDR1 as SGHTA and CDR2 as FQGNSA. After removal of 5 bases from V and 2 bases from J, the junction contained 8 bases not matched to a gene. This CDR3 has 16 residues. The CDR3 DNA is TGTGCCAGCAGCCTCCGGGGACTAGCTTACACAGATACGCAGTATTTT. This codes for CASSLRGLAYTDTQYF.

The chain employs TRBV7-9 and TRBJ2-5, with 13 bases aligning to TRBD2. Trimming at V came to 4 bases and at J to 0 bases, leaving 5 bases not matched to a gene. This CDR3 spans 17 amino acids. The germline V gene has CDR1 SEHNR and CDR2 FQNEAQ (reference sequence). DNA for the CDR3: TGTGCCAGCAGCTCGGGACTAGCGGGACCGTACCAAGAGACCCAGTACTTC. Translating gives CASSSGLAGPYQETQYF.

The chain has TRBV6-5 and TRBJ2-6; D is undetermined. Trimming pared 2 bases from V and 0 bases from J, leaving 5 bases between. The CDR3 has 15 amino acids. Germline loops: CDR1 MNHEY, CDR2 SVGAGI. CDR3 coding DNA: TGTGCCAGCAGTTACGGATCCTCTGGGGCCAACGTCCTGACTTTC. As protein: CASSYGSSGANVLTF.

The DNA of the CDR3 is TGTGCCAGCAGTTACGAACCTCCAAGCGGGGCCAACGTCCTGACTTTC. This sequence encodes CASSYEPPSGANVLTF. The chain recombines TRBV6-5 with TRBJ2-6; D not certain. The CDR3 runs to 16 residues. The ends were cut back, 2 bases at V and 4 bases at J, with 12 bases in the middle. Germline V gene data show CDR1 as MNHEY and CDR2 as SVGAGI.

The chain joins TRBV5-1 to TRBJ2-7, with a weak D call TRBD2 (6 bases). Germline CDR1 is SGHRS and CDR2 is YFSETQ. This CDR3 has 16 amino acids. Deletions cut 0 bases from V and 0 bases from J, with 13 bases between. The CDR3, as DNA: TGCGCCAGCAGCTTGGGGGCACCGGGAGACTCCTACGAGCAGTACTTC. As protein: CASSLGAPGDSYEQYF.

This clone was counted a single time. The rearrangement uses TRBV5-5 and TRBJ2-7; 8 nucleotides agree with TRBD1. The CDR3 spans 15 residues. V dropped 2 bases and J dropped 3; count of bases not matched to a gene: 7. The germline CDR1 and CDR2 sequences are SGHKS and YYEKEE (reference sequence). CDR3: CASSFLQGGDYEQYF. Written as DNA, the CDR3 is TGTGCCAGCAGCTTTCTACAGGGGGGAGACTACGAGCAGTACTTC.